A selection of T cell receptor beta chains follows, all from one sample in a study of blood T cells in healthy people across ages. TCRdb re-analysed the 5' RACE reads in MiXCR, keeping a single row per CDR3 protein. The sample has approximately 800,000 distinct CDR3 sequences, approximately 67% seen once. The specimen was blood. All receptors derive from a man younger than 40 in good health. The CDR3 runs from the conserved cysteine through the conserved F or W. D genes are given only for firm matches. Expanded clones get a size class; other rows say once, few or many, or leave the size out.

size: few
V: TRBV6-2/TRBV6-3
J: TRBJ2-7
D: TRBD1
DNA: TGTGCCAGCAGGAACGGACAGGGGATCTACGAGCAGTACTTC
CDR3: CASRNGQGIYEQYF

size: -
V: TRBV20-1
J: TRBJ2-5
D: -
DNA: TGCAGTCTCCCCCGGGGGTCGCAAGAGACCCAGTACTTC
CDR3: CSLPRGSQETQYF

size: -
V: TRBV18
J: TRBJ2-7
D: -
DNA: TGTGCCAGCTCACCAAGAGGGGCAGGTTTGTCTTTCTCCTACGAGCAGTACTTC
CDR3: CASSPRGAGLSFSYEQYF

size: -
V: TRBV12-3/TRBV12-4
J: TRBJ2-1
D: -
DNA: TGTGCCAGCAGTTTACAACTAGTAACCAGTGAGCAGTTCTTC
CDR3: CASSLQLVTSEQFF

size: -
V: TRBV2
J: TRBJ2-7
D: -
DNA: TGTGCCAGCACCAGCCAGGGAGGCGAGCAGTACTTC
CDR3: CASTSQGGEQYF

size: once
V: TRBV20-1
J: TRBJ1-5
D: TRBD1
DNA: TGCAGTCCTTGGACAGGGGCCCATCAGCCCCAGCATTTT
CDR3: CSPWTGAHQPQHF

size: -
V: TRBV7-2
J: TRBJ2-7
D: -
DNA: TGTGCCAGCAGCTTCGGACAGTCTGGGGAGCAGTACTTC
CDR3: CASSFGQSGEQYF

size: -
V: TRBV5-1
J: TRBJ2-7
D: TRBD1
DNA: TGCGCCAGCAGCCCCCGGGGACAGTCCTACGAGCAGTACTTC
CDR3: CASSPRGQSYEQYF

size: few
V: TRBV6-2/TRBV6-3
J: TRBJ1-2
D: -
DNA: TGTGCCAGCAGTTACCGGGACAACTATGGCTACACCTTC
CDR3: CASSYRDNYGYTF

size: -
V: TRBV6-2/TRBV6-3
J: TRBJ2-1
D: TRBD2
DNA: TGTGCCAGCAGTTGGAGCGGGGTTTTAAGCTCCTACAATGAGCAGTTCTTC
CDR3: CASSWSGVLSSYNEQFF

size: -
V: TRBV20-1
J: TRBJ2-1
D: TRBD1
DNA: TGCAGCCCGGGACAGGGATACAATGAGCAGTTCTTC
CDR3: CSPGQGYNEQFF

size: -
V: TRBV11-1
J: TRBJ2-5
D: -
DNA: TGTGCCAGCAGCTCGACAGGGAAGGAGGGCGAGACCCAGTACTTC
CDR3: CASSSTGKEGETQYF

size: -
V: TRBV20-1
J: TRBJ2-7
D: TRBD2
DNA: TGCAGTGCTAGAGATGCGCGGGGGGGCTCCTACGAGCAGTACTTC
CDR3: CSARDARGGSYEQYF

size: once
V: TRBV6-5
J: TRBJ2-7
D: -
DNA: TGTGCCAGCAGTTACCTTGGGGGCACCTCCTACGAGCAGTACTTC
CDR3: CASSYLGGTSYEQYF

size: few
V: TRBV3-1
J: TRBJ2-5
D: -
DNA: TGTGCCAGCAGCCAGATAGGCGGAGAGACCCAGTACTTC
CDR3: CASSQIGGETQYF

size: once
V: TRBV5-1
J: TRBJ2-1
D: TRBD1
DNA: TGTGCCAGCAGCTCACGGACAGGGATATATGAGCAGTTCTTC
CDR3: CASSSRTGIYEQFF

size: -
V: TRBV29-1
J: TRBJ2-1
D: -
DNA: TGCAGCCCCCGACGGGTGGGTAGCAATGAGCAGTTCTTC
CDR3: CSPRRVGSNEQFF

size: -
V: TRBV6-1
J: TRBJ1-5
D: -
DNA: TGTGCCAGCACTATCCGGGGGAGCAATCAGCCCCAGCATTTT
CDR3: CASTIRGSNQPQHF

size: -
V: TRBV19
J: TRBJ1-5
D: -
DNA: TGTGCCAGTATGGACCGCGGTGGGAGGGGCAATCAGCCCCAGCATTTT
CDR3: CASMDRGGRGNQPQHF

size: -
V: TRBV29-1
J: TRBJ1-5
D: -
DNA: TGCAGCGTGGCACAGGATAGCAATCAGCCCCAGCATTTT
CDR3: CSVAQDSNQPQHF

size: -
V: TRBV27
J: TRBJ1-2
D: -
DNA: TGTGCCAGCAGTTTAGACCCTAACTATGGCTACACCTTC
CDR3: CASSLDPNYGYTF

size: -
V: TRBV10-3
J: TRBJ2-5
D: TRBD2
DNA: TGTGCCATAGCCGCGGGGGGCGAAGAGACCCAGTACTTC
CDR3: CAIAAGGEETQYF

size: few
V: TRBV20-1
J: TRBJ2-1
D: -
DNA: TGCAGTGCTAGAGATGGACAGCGTTCGAACTCCTACAATGAGCAGTTCTTC
CDR3: CSARDGQRSNSYNEQFF

size: -
V: TRBV28
J: TRBJ2-4
D: TRBD2
DNA: TGTGCCAGCAGCCTACTAACTAGCGGGGGGGCGGACATTCAGTACTTC
CDR3: CASSLLTSGGADIQYF

size: once
V: TRBV20-1
J: TRBJ2-1
D: -
DNA: TGCAGTGCTAGGCCGAGGTGGACCTACAATGAGCAGTTCTTC
CDR3: CSARPRWTYNEQFF

size: once
V: TRBV29-1
J: TRBJ2-3
D: TRBD1
DNA: TGCAGCGTTTCCCACCGACAGGGGTTTTTTAGGACAGATACGCAGTATTTT
CDR3: CSVSHRQGFFRTDTQYF